A single sample gave rise to the 14 T cell receptor beta chains below, sequenced in a study of shared clonotypes between healthy human individuals. The assay was immunoSEQ multiplex PCR, and TCRdb's table has in-frame clones only and misses some. The sample includes 2 million to 3 million clones, more than 85% of them seen just once. The sequencing sample was made of naive CD4+ T cells from PBMCs. Specified subset: CD45RA+ positively selected. The origin of the receptors is a man aged 18-30 years in good health. Some clones in this sample may be carry-over from other donors' samples.

Details on this clone: This sample also contains other DNA sequences that code for the same CDR3. This chain links TRBV6-1 with TRBJ2-1, with D maybe TRBD1 (6 bases). V was pared by 7 bases and J by 2 bases, with 9 bases between. Germline V gene data show CDR1 as MNHNS and CDR2 as SASEGT. The CDR3 extends over 13 amino acids. The CDR3 loop is CASIRQAYNEQFF. The CDR3 region has the DNA TGTGCCAGCATTAGACAGGCCTACAATGAGCAGTTCTTC.

CDR3 in amino acids: CASSQDRGAVIAKNIQYF. As DNA, the CDR3 is TGCGCCAGCAGCCAAGATAGAGGGGCGGTTATAGCCAAAAACATTCAGTACTTC. This chain connects TRBV4-1 to TRBJ2-4; D possibly matches TRBD1 or TRBD2 (5 bases each). This CDR3 spans 18 amino acids. The germline V gene has CDR1 MGHRA and CDR2 YSYEKL. The V end lost 0 bases, the J end lost 0 bases, and 15 bases lay between the germline ends.

The chain's CDR3 is CASSASGPSYEQYF. The CDR3, as DNA: TGTGCCAGCAGCGCTAGCGGGCCCTCCTACGAGCAGTACTTC. V gene TRBV2 combines with J gene TRBJ2-7, with TRBD2 matching 8 bases. Germline CDR1 SNHLY, CDR2 FYNNEI. With 6 bases clipped from V and 0 bases from J, the junction kept 4 bases outside the gene matches. The CDR3 length is 14 residues.

The chain joins TRBV27 to TRBJ2-1; the D call may be TRBD1 or TRBD2 (6 bases each). CDR1 is MNHEY and CDR2 is SMNVEV in the germline V gene (reference sequence). This CDR3 has 15 amino acids. Trimming left V 3 bases short and J 8 bases short, with 17 bases between. For the CDR3, the DNA is TGTGCCAGCAGTTTCGATCATAGAGGGGGGCATGAGCAGTTCTTC. This encodes CASSFDHRGGHEQFF.

The chain joins TRBV28 to TRBJ2-7; 12 positions match TRBD2. The CDR3 extends over 18 amino acids. Germline CDR1 is MDHEN and CDR2 is SYDVKM. The junction had 14 bases not matched to a gene; V was cut back by 3 bases and J by 5 bases. CDR3 sequence reads: CASSFRLAGAMMGHEQYF. CDR3 DNA sequence: TGTGCCAGCAGTTTCAGACTAGCGGGAGCAATGATGGGCCACGAGCAGTACTTC.

The chain links TRBV18 to TRBJ1-3; D is possibly TRBD1 (5 bases). Germline-derived CDR1 and CDR2 are KGHSH and LQKENI. CDR3 size: 15 residues. Trimming removed 3 bases at V and 7 bases at J, with 16 bases between. The CDR3: CASSPLLGDRNTIYF. CDR3 sequence (DNA): TGTGCCAGCTCACCGTTATTAGGGGATCGGAACACCATATATTTT.

CDR3 DNA: TGCGCCAGCAGCCAGCGGCAGAGTTCAGATACGCAGTATTTT. Its protein product is CASSQRQSSDTQYF. This rearrangement joins TRBV4-1 to TRBJ2-3, with no clear D. Germline CDR1 MGHRA, CDR2 YSYEKL. This CDR3 comprises 14 residues. Between the trimmed V and J ends, which lost 3 bases and 4 bases, there was a span of 11 bases.

Comment on this clone: The sample carries other DNA sequences with the same CDR3. The rearrangement joins TRBV5-4 to TRBJ1-2, with 7 bases lining up with TRBD1. The junction had 1 base not matched to a gene; V was cut back by 2 bases and J by 3 bases. The CDR3 sequence is 13 residues long. Germline CDR1 reads SGHNT; CDR2 reads YYREEE (reference sequence). The CDR3 region has the DNA TGTGCCAGCAGCTTAACAGGGGACTATGGCTACACCTTC. It yields the protein CASSLTGDYGYTF.

In its sample, this clone was seen once. The CDR3 DNA reads TGTGCCAGCAGTTCTTGGGGGCCTAACTATGGCTACACCTTC. It codes for CASSSWGPNYGYTF. This rearrangement joins TRBV6-1 to TRBJ1-2; D might be TRBD1 (6 bases). The germline V gene has CDR1 MNHNS and CDR2 SASEGT. The V and J ends lost 5 bases and 0 bases respectively, with 10 bases between them. This CDR3 comprises 14 residues.

The rearrangement links TRBV29-1 to TRBJ1-1; 11 bases map to TRBD1. V lost 2 bases to trimming and J lost 4 bases; unmatched junction nucleotides: 9. The CDR3 has 16 amino acids. Germline V CDR1 and CDR2: SQVTM, ANQGSEA. Here the CDR3 reads CSVERDRGTMGTEAFF. CDR3 coding DNA: TGCAGCGTTGAAAGGGACAGGGGGACTATGGGCACTGAAGCTTTCTTT.

V gene TRBV27 combines with J gene TRBJ2-1; a possible D gene is TRBD1 (5 bases). Looked up from germline, CDR1 is MNHEY and CDR2 is SMNVEV (reference sequence). Trimming removed 3 bases at V and 8 bases at J, with 11 bases between. The CDR3 covers 13 residues. CDR3 sequence (DNA): TGTGCCAGCAGTTTGCAGGGCTGGGATGAGCAGTTCTTC. It encodes CASSLQGWDEQFF.

A word on this clone: At the DNA level, this CDR3 is encoded by other sequences in the same sample as well. V gene TRBV5-1 combines with J gene TRBJ2-3; D is unclear. V lost 0 bases, J lost 1 base, and 6 bases lay in between. The CDR3 consists of 14 residues. The germline CDR1 and CDR2 sequences are SGHRS and YFSETQ. The CDR3 region is CASSLVVGTDTQYF. CDR3 bases: TGCGCCAGCAGCTTGGTGGTTGGCACAGATACGCAGTATTTT.

This chain links TRBV4-2 with TRBJ2-7, with D unresolved. Germline loops: CDR1 LGHNA, CDR2 YNFKEQ. The CDR3 is 13 residues long. Trimming left V 0 bases short and J 2 bases short, with 5 bases between. The CDR3 DNA is TGTGCCAGCAGCCAAGATTTAGCCTACGAGCAGTACTTC. Residues: CASSQDLAYEQYF.

Details on this clone: The same CDR3 is also encoded by other DNA sequences in this sample. The rearrangement links TRBV5-1 to TRBJ2-5, with a tentative D call TRBD1 (5 bases). Trimming cost V 0 bases and J 0 bases, with 6 bases left between them. This CDR3 has 14 amino acids. Germline V gene sequence: CDR1 SGHRS, CDR2 YFSETQ. The CDR3 is CASSLAGYQETQYF. The DNA of the CDR3 is TGCGCCAGCAGCTTGGCAGGGTACCAAGAGACCCAGTACTTC.